Listed below are T cell receptor beta chains from one sample, sequenced in a study of T cells in Graves' hyperthyroidism and ophthalmopathy. TCRdb called the multiplex PCR reads again in MiXCR, with one record for every CDR3 protein. The sample yields about 210,000 distinct CDR3 sequences, approximately 17% seen once. The specimen was blood. The source is a man aged 50 or older with Graves' hyperthyroidism. CDR3s include the opening cysteine and the closing phenylalanine or tryptophan. The D gene is left open where the match is weak. Some rows mark clone size as missing; the rest say once, few, many or name a class of expanded clone.

clone_size	v_call	d_call	j_call	cdr3_nt	cdr3_aa
many	TRBV4-1	TRBD2	TRBJ2-1	TGCGCCAGCAGCCAAAGAAGTACGGGACTAGCGCTCAATGAGCAGTTCTTC	CASSQRSTGLALNEQFF
many	TRBV18	.	TRBJ2-5	TGTGCCAGCTCACCAGGGCAAGAGACCCAGTACTTC	CASSPGQETQYF
few	TRBV6-1	TRBD1	TRBJ1-5	TGTGCCAGCAGTGAACGACCCCCGGGACAGGGGGTAGATCAGCCCCAGCATTTT	CASSERPPGQGVDQPQHF
many	TRBV2	.	TRBJ2-1	TGTGCCAGCAGTGAGAGCAGGGTGGATGAGCAGTTCTTC	CASSESRVDEQFF
.	TRBV10-1	.	TRBJ2-2	TGCGCCAGCAGTGACGGGACCACCGAGGGGACCGGGGAGCTGTTTTTT	CASSDGTTEGTGELFF
few	TRBV30	.	TRBJ2-1	TGTGCCTGGAACGAGCCGGGGTCTTACAATGAGCAGTTCTTC	CAWNEPGSYNEQFF
many	TRBV11-3	TRBD2	TRBJ2-1	TGTGCCAGCAGCTTAGGGGGCGGGAGAGGCACTGAGCAGTTCTTC	CASSLGGGRGTEQFF
few	TRBV30	.	TRBJ2-2	TGTGCCTGGAGCTCTTGGAACCTCCCCGAGTTAGACGGGGAGCTGTTTTTT	CAWSSWNLPELDGELFF
few	TRBV7-3	TRBD1	TRBJ2-1	TGTGCCAGCAGCCCAGGGACAGGGGGTGAGCAGTTCTTC	CASSPGTGGEQFF
many	TRBV12-5	.	TRBJ2-7	TGTGCTAGTGGTTTGGGGGGCCGTTACTACGAGCAGTACTTC	CASGLGGRYYEQYF
.	TRBV9	.	TRBJ2-3	TGTGCCAGCAGCGCCGATGGGGGACCCACAGATACGCAGTATTTT	CASSADGGPTDTQYF
many	TRBV12-3/TRBV12-4	.	TRBJ1-2	TGTGCCAGCAGTTACTCCAGCTATGGCTACACCTTC	CASSYSSYGYTF
many	TRBV12-3/TRBV12-4	TRBD1	TRBJ1-2	TGTGCCAGCAGTTCGGGACAGGTCAACTATGGCTACACCTTC	CASSSGQVNYGYTF
.	TRBV6-2/TRBV6-3	TRBD2	TRBJ2-7	TGCGCCAGCAGGGGGACTAGCGGGACCCCTTACGAGCAGTACTTC	CASRGTSGTPYEQYF
many	TRBV5-8	TRBD2	TRBJ2-2	TGTGCCAGCAGCTTGGCCGGGTTAGCGGGAGCCGGGGAGCTGTTTTTT	CASSLAGLAGAGELFF
.	TRBV6-4	TRBD1	TRBJ2-2	TGTGCCAGCAGAGAAGACAGGGTCTCCGGGGAGCTGTTTTTT	CASREDRVSGELFF
.	TRBV9	TRBD1	TRBJ1-1	TGTGCCAGCAGCCCCGGGACAGGGAGGGACACTGAAGCTTTCTTT	CASSPGTGRDTEAFF
many	TRBV6-1	TRBD2	TRBJ2-3	TGTGCCAGCAGCCGCACTAGCGCTAGCACAGATACGCAGTATTTT	CASSRTSASTDTQYF
many	TRBV7-8	.	TRBJ2-1	TGTGCCAGCAGCTTATTGGGCAGCGAGACTACCTACAATGAGCAGTTCTTC	CASSLLGSETTYNEQFF
few	TRBV19	.	TRBJ1-1	TGTGCCAGTAGTATAGATCTCTTTAGAATGTACAACACTGAAGCTTTCTTT	CASSIDLFRMYNTEAFF
.	TRBV3-1	.	TRBJ2-5	TGTGCCAGCAGCCCGACGGGCGCGGAGACCCAGTACTTC	CASSPTGAETQYF
.	TRBV11-1	.	TRBJ1-6	TGTGCCAGCAGCTTGGACGGGTCGGATTCACCCCTCCACTTT	CASSLDGSDSPLHF
many	TRBV5-1	TRBD2	TRBJ2-1	TGCGCCAGCAGATATACTAGCGGGAGATCTCAAAATGAGCAGTTCTTC	CASRYTSGRSQNEQFF
many	TRBV11-2	TRBD2	TRBJ2-1	TGTGCCAGCAGCAGTAGCGGGAAGAGGTATGAGCAGTTCTTC	CASSSSGKRYEQFF
many	TRBV6-1	.	TRBJ2-5	TGTGCCAGCAGACGAACGGCGGAGACCCAGTACTTC	CASRRTAETQYF
few	TRBV4-2	.	TRBJ1-6	TGTGCCAGCAGCCAGCAATGGACAGACCAAAATTCACCCCTCCACTTT	CASSQQWTDQNSPLHF